Below are 24 T cell receptor beta chains sequenced from a single sample in a study of shared clonotypes between healthy human individuals. Profiling relied on immunoSEQ multiplex PCR, and the TCRdb table lists in-frame clones only, not all of them. The data show 2 million to 2.5 million clones, approximately 93% seen once. The specimen sequenced was naive CD4+ T cells from PBMCs. The sample's subset: CD45RA+ positively selected. The receptor set was obtained from a man aged 18 to 29 in good health. Some clones in this sample may be carry-over from other donors' samples.

The J gene is TRBJ1-1, the V gene TRBV28; 7 positions agree with TRBD1. The length of the CDR3 is 12 residues. V gave up 4 bases and J gave up 11 bases; unmatched junction bases: 7. CDR1 MDHEN and CDR2 SYDVKM come from the germline V gene. The CDR3 sequence: CASSSRQGVAFF. CDR3 coding DNA: TGTGCCAGCAGTTCCAGACAGGGTGTTGCTTTCTTT.

The chain recombines TRBV11-2 with TRBJ2-3, with no clear D. CDR3 length: 15 amino acids. V lost 5 bases to trimming and J lost 0 bases, with 12 bases between them. Germline V gene data show CDR1 as SGHAT and CDR2 as FQNNGV. The chain's CDR3 is CASSRSGSSTDTQYF. In DNA form, the CDR3 reads TGTGCCAGCAGCCGATCGGGCTCTAGCACAGATACGCAGTATTTT.

The chain is built from TRBV5-4 and TRBJ1-1; tentatively, D is TRBD1 (5 bases). Germline CDR1 reads SGHNT; CDR2 reads YYREEE (reference sequence). CDR3 length: 15 amino acids. The ends were cut back, 1 base at V and 1 base at J, with 11 bases in the middle. The CDR3 DNA reads as TGTGCCAGCAGCTTGTATGGGGGGAGGAACACTGAAGCTTTCTTT. Its translation is CASSLYGGRNTEAFF. Full variable domain (missing parts from reference TRBV5-4 and TRBJ1-1): ETGVTQSPTHLIKTRGQQVTLRCSSQSGHNTVSWYQQALGQGPQFIFQYYREEENGRGNFPPRFSGLQFPNYSSELNVNALELDDSALYLCASSLYGGRNTEAFFGQGTRLTVV.

About this clone itself: The junction shows a germline mismatch at one end, possibly a read error. CDR3 bases: TGTGCCAGCAGCTCGGCTCAGACGGCTCAAAGCACGGATACGCAGTATTTT. It is translated as CASSSAQTAQSTDTQYF. The chain joins TRBV5-8 to TRBJ2-3; D call uncertain. Germline V gene lookup returns CDR1 SGHTS and CDR2 YDEGEE. The CDR3 contains 17 residues.

This rearrangement joins TRBV6-1 to TRBJ2-7; D unclear. V was cut by 8 bases and J by 6 bases, with 17 bases left in between. From germline, CDR1 is MNHNS and CDR2 SASEGT. CDR3 length: 13 residues. The CDR3 region has the DNA TGTGCCAGCCGCTGGAGTAGACTGGGCGAGCAGTACTTC. Its protein product is CASRWSRLGEQYF.

V usage is TRBV7-2 and J usage is TRBJ2-2; TRBD2 agrees at 8 bases. The junction had 10 bases not matched to a gene; V was cut back by 1 base and J by 6 bases. The CDR3 covers 17 residues. CDR1 and CDR2 from the germline V gene are SGHTA and FQGNSA. The CDR3: CASSLGASGWAAGELFF. The DNA for the CDR3 is TGTGCCAGCAGCTTAGGGGCTAGCGGGTGGGCCGCCGGGGAGCTGTTTTTT.

A note on this clone: Within the sample, other DNA sequences also encode this same CDR3. The V and J genes are TRBV28 and TRBJ2-1; D unclear. In germline, CDR1 is MDHEN, CDR2 SYDVKM. Deletions cut 3 bases from V and 0 bases from J, with 6 bases between. The CDR3 extends over 14 amino acids. CDR3 sequence: CASSLPNSYNEQFF. The CDR3 nucleotides are TGTGCCAGCAGTTTGCCCAACTCCTACAATGAGCAGTTCTTC.

The chain couples TRBV7-2 to TRBJ2-7; 10 nucleotides match TRBD1. V shed 7 bases, J shed 3 bases, and the junction held 6 bases outside the gene matches. The CDR3 runs 14 residues. Looked up from germline, CDR1 is SGHTA and CDR2 is FQGNSA. The CDR3 sequence: CASTEDRGGYEQYF. The CDR3 DNA is TGTGCCAGCACCGAGGACAGGGGGGGCTACGAGCAGTACTTC. Full variable domain (outside the CDR3, taken from reference TRBV7-2 and TRBJ2-7): GAGVSQSPSNKVTEKGKDVELRCDPISGHTALYWYRQSLGQGLEFLIYFQGNSAPDKSGLPSDRFSAERTGGSVSTLTIQRTQQEDSAVYLCASTEDRGGYEQYFGPGTRLTVT.

This chain joins TRBV27 and TRBJ1-4, with 7 bases that match TRBD1. With 6 bases clipped from V and 0 bases from J, the junction kept 1 base outside the gene matches. The germline V gene has CDR1 MNHEY and CDR2 SMNVEV (reference sequence). The CDR3 has 14 amino acids. The DNA for the CDR3 is TGTGCCAGCAGGGGACAGACAACTAATGAAAAACTGTTTTTT. Its translation is CASRGQTTNEKLFF.

To note about this clone: This CDR3 is also generated by other DNA sequences in the sample. This chain links TRBV30 with TRBJ1-4, with D possibly matching TRBD1 (6 bases). Trimming stripped 4 bases from V and 0 bases from J, with 12 bases between. This CDR3 spans 15 amino acids. Germline CDR1 and CDR2: GTSNPN and SVGIG (reference sequence). The CDR3 region has the DNA TGTGCCTGGAACCGGCAGGGGACAACTAATGAAAAACTGTTTTTT. Residues: CAWNRQGTTNEKLFF.

The genes are TRBV4-1 and TRBJ2-3, with D unclear. The CDR3 totals 18 residues. Trimming removed 1 base from V and 1 base from J, with 18 bases in between. Germline V lookup: CDR1 MGHRA, CDR2 YSYEKL. The CDR3 loop reads CASSQVRPLLIGTDTQYF. The DNA for the CDR3 is TGCGCCAGCAGCCAAGTCAGACCCTTGCTGATCGGCACAGATACGCAGTATTTT.

V usage is TRBV29-1 and J usage is TRBJ2-3; D not certain. CDR3 size: 14 residues. V gave up 2 bases and J gave up 1 base, with 10 bases separating them. Germline CDR1 reads SQVTM; CDR2 reads ANQGSEA. The CDR3 DNA is TGCAGCGTTGAAAGGGCTATTGGCACAGATACGCAGTATTTT. Protein: CSVERAIGTDTQYF.

The V call is TRBV18, the J call TRBJ2-3; the D gene is possibly TRBD2 (5 bases). Germline assignment: CDR1 KGHSH and CDR2 LQKENI. The CDR3 covers 17 residues. Trimming took off 3 bases at V and 1 base at J, with 17 bases between the two ends. The DNA for the CDR3 is TGTGCCAGCTCACCTTCCATGACTCTCGGGGGCACAGATACGCAGTATTTT. It translates to CASSPSMTLGGTDTQYF. Drawing the rest from reference TRBV18 and TRBJ2-3, the complete variable domain is NAGVMQNPRHLVRRRGQEARLRCSPMKGHSHVYWYRQLPEEGLKFMVYLQKENIIDESGMPKERFSAEFPKEGPSILRIQQVVRGDSAAYFCASSPSMTLGGTDTQYFGPGTRLTVL.

The chain employs TRBV5-1 and TRBJ2-2, with unresolved D. CDR3 length equals 17 residues. The germline V and J ends were trimmed by 1 base and 0 bases, with 13 bases remaining between them. CDR1 and CDR2 from the germline V gene are SGHRS and YFSETQ. CDR3 nucleotide sequence: TGCGCCAGCAGCTTGCAATTTCGCCAATCGAACACCGGGGAGCTGTTTTTT. This codes for CASSLQFRQSNTGELFF.

As for this clone: This specimen includes other DNA sequences encoding the same CDR3. This rearrangement joins TRBV30 to TRBJ2-1; D gene unclear. V was cut by 0 bases and J by 6 bases, with 6 bases left in between. Germline assignment: CDR1 GTSNPN and CDR2 SVGIG (reference sequence). The CDR3 has 12 residues. This CDR3 reads CAWSVWGNEQFF. The DNA of the CDR3 is TGTGCCTGGAGTGTATGGGGCAATGAGCAGTTCTTC.

The rearrangement uses TRBV5-1 and TRBJ1-3; D is possibly TRBD1 (5 bases). CDR1 is SGHRS, CDR2 YFSETQ, per germline. Trimming shortened V by 4 bases and J by 0 bases, and 11 bases separated the two germline ends. The CDR3 covers 15 residues. The CDR3 reads CASSPGESSGNTIYF. The CDR3 DNA reads TGCGCCAGCAGCCCGGGGGAGAGCTCTGGAAACACCATATATTTT.

The chain joins TRBV7-3 to TRBJ2-1, with TRBD2 identical over 9 bases. Per germline, CDR1 SGHTA and CDR2 FQGTGA. The CDR3 is made up of 19 amino acids. The V and J ends lost 1 base and 1 base, in that order; junction bases with no gene match: 11. The CDR3 here is CASSLRGPAGGSSYNEQFF. The CDR3 coding sequence is TGTGCCAGCAGCTTAAGGGGGCCTGCGGGAGGGAGTTCCTACAATGAGCAGTTCTTC.

The rearrangement joins TRBV6-5 to TRBJ1-4, with D unclear. Germline CDR1 and CDR2: MNHEY and SVGAGI. Trimming removed 4 bases at V and 4 bases at J, with 10 bases between. This CDR3 region has 14 residues. This chain's CDR3 is CASSFGRHNEKLFF. As DNA, the CDR3 is TGTGCCAGCAGTTTTGGCAGACATAATGAAAAACTGTTTTTT.

The chain uses TRBV19 and TRBJ2-7; 10 bases are shared with TRBD2. The J segment lost 2 bases and the V segment lost 5 bases, leaving 6 bases of the junction unmatched. The CDR3 loop spans 15 amino acids. In germline, CDR1 is LNHDA, CDR2 SQIVND (reference sequence). This CDR3 is CASSWGTSVTYEQYF. The CDR3 DNA follows: TGTGCCAGTAGTTGGGGGACTAGCGTTACCTACGAGCAGTACTTC. Drawing the rest from reference TRBV19 and TRBJ2-7, the complete variable domain is DGGITQSPKYLFRKEGQNVTLSCEQNLNHDAMYWYRQDPGQGLRLIYYSQIVNDFQKGDIAEGYSVSREKKESFPLTVTSAQKNPTAFYLCASSWGTSVTYEQYFGPGTRLTVT.

The chain joins TRBV10-3 to TRBJ1-1; D not certain. The CDR3 is 14 residues long. The V and J ends lost 7 bases and 1 base respectively, with 13 bases between them. Germline lookup yields CDR1 ENHRY and CDR2 SYGVKD. CDR3 sequence reads: CAIKVSGANTEAFF. CDR3 sequence (DNA): TGTGCCATCAAAGTCTCGGGAGCGAACACTGAAGCTTTCTTT.

This rearrangement joins TRBV18 to TRBJ1-1; TRBD1 matches 11 bases. The CDR3 has 15 residues. Germline assignment: CDR1 KGHSH and CDR2 LQKENI. V was pared by 0 bases and J by 7 bases, with 4 bases of the junction left unmatched. The CDR3 is CASSPPGQGGLEAFF. As DNA, the CDR3 is TGTGCCAGCTCACCACCGGGACAGGGGGGACTTGAAGCTTTCTTT. The full variable domain, with the rest looked up from reference TRBV18 and TRBJ1-1, is NAGVMQNPRHLVRRRGQEARLRCSPMKGHSHVYWYRQLPEEGLKFMVYLQKENIIDESGMPKERFSAEFPKEGPSILRIQQVVRGDSAAYFCASSPPGQGGLEAFFGQGTRLTVV.

For this clone: This same CDR3 is encoded by further DNA sequences in the sample. The chain couples TRBV15 to TRBJ2-7, with 7 bases aligning to TRBD1. CDR1 LNHNV and CDR2 YYDKDF come from the germline V gene (reference sequence). The CDR3 loop spans 14 amino acids. V lost 0 bases to trimming and J lost 2 bases; unmatched junction nucleotides: 1. The CDR3: CATSREGTAYEQYF. DNA for the CDR3: TGTGCCACCAGCAGAGAGGGGACAGCCTACGAGCAGTACTTC.

This chain connects TRBV19 to TRBJ2-2, with 11 bases matching TRBD2. The CDR3 is 15 residues long. The germline V gene encodes CDR1 LNHDA and CDR2 SQIVND (reference sequence). With V trimmed by 6 bases and J by 8 bases, 8 bases remained unmatched. CDR3 DNA: TGTGCCAGTAGGACTAGCGGGATTGTAGTAGGGGAGCTGTTTTTT. Translating gives CASRTSGIVVGELFF.

The CDR3: CASSLITSGYNEQFF. CDR3 nucleotides: TGTGCCAGCAGTCTTATAACTAGCGGCTACAATGAGCAGTTCTTC. V gene TRBV5-4 combines with J gene TRBJ2-1; TRBD2 agrees at 8 bases. Germline CDR1 is SGHNT and CDR2 is YYREEE (reference sequence). CDR3 length: 15 residues. J was trimmed by 3 bases and V by 5 bases; bases with no gene match: 7.